Detailed here is one TCR beta chain. The target of this receptor is not known. Base qualities are missing; no much larger clone stands one base away. Other DNA sequences from this sample encode an identical CDR3 as well. CDR1 SGDLS and CDR2 YYNGEE are derived from the germline V gene. The CDR3, from cysteine to phenylalanine, totals 14 residues. Of the read, only the CDR3 DNA is kept; its 42 bases are in frame from base 1. V loses 2 bases at its end and J loses 2 bases; junction bases beyond the gene matches: 2. The time point label for this specimen denotes: week 11, during vaccination. Every vaccine dose consisted of 300 ug of a 20-mer mutant IDH1 peptide in Montanide, administered subcutaneously together with topical imiquimod. Newly diagnosed WHO grade 3 or 4 IDH1-mutant astrocytomas showing loss of nuclear ATRX were present in the donors. The samples were drawn from NOA16, a multicentre, single-arm, open-label phase I trial in Germany that tested a mutant IDH1 peptide vaccine in humans for the first time. Genomic DNA for TCRB sequencing was extracted from EDTA blood using the DNeasy Blood and Tissue Kit.

The data were taken from a study of a mutant IDH1 vaccine in newly diagnosed glioma (dated by TCRdb to about 2021). Regarding the study in general: Across visits V03 through V10, patients got a total of eight vaccinations, given in weeks 1, 3, 5, 7, 11, 15, 19 and 23. Vaccination was initiated 4-6 weeks after radiotherapy alone, or concurrently with temozolomide cycles in the chemotherapy-containing groups. Longitudinal TCRB deep sequencing was done for 25 to 30 treated patients, wherever samples were available for exploratory analyses. Of the approximately 30 treated patients, around 62% were male and approximately 38% were female, and the mean age was approximately 40 years. Peripheral blood samples were drawn at six visits, namely V03 (baseline), V05, V07, V10, V12 and V13. Prior to enrollment, standard therapy consisting of radiotherapy alone, temozolomide alone, or radiochemotherapy with temozolomide had been administered to patients, with the combination being received by most patients.

The library came from the immunoSEQ multiplex PCR assay. Rearranged TCR beta chain sequences were amplified with the hsTCRB Kit following the manufacturer's protocol. TCRB libraries were sequenced on an Illumina MiSeq. As for the original processing: The kit vendor's proprietary platform handled demultiplexing, trimming and gene mapping. TCRdb obtained this table from immuneACCESS and retained in-frame rearrangements with V and J assigned. These tables miss some clones; where compared with another copy, unresolved V genes account for less than half of the shortfall, and the remainder is unexplained. V and J calls plus clone size are reproduced from that table; the DNA served to infer D and trimming. Recorded for this sample are about 66,000 clones; roughly four fifths of them occurred a single time. About 3.7% of the sample lies in the top ten. Study-level results and caveats: Immune responses induced by the vaccine were seen in roughly 95% of patients across multiple MHC alleles. The authors noted that analyses of patient blood samples could not be reproduced because of sample limitations. Pseudoprogression appeared unrelated to alterations in the top peripheral T cell clonotypes detected by TCRB sequencing. PBMC samples for TCRB deep sequencing were selected based on availability.

The V gene is TRBV9 and the J gene is TRBJ1-2, with 8 bases matching TRBD1. The clonotype originates from a man aged 25 to 40 with glioma. This material consisted of PBMCs, taken from a glioma patient whose treatment included an IDH1 peptide vaccine. The CDR3 protein is CASSVGQGNYGYTF. The DNA sequence is given as TGTGCCAGCAGCGTCGGACAGGGAAACTATGGCTACACCTTC.